This is a list of T cell receptor beta chains from one sample in a study of T cell responses to AZD1222 COVID-19 vaccine. Profiling relied on immunoSEQ multiplex PCR, and the TCRdb table lists in-frame clones only, not all of them. The data contain over 130,000 clones, 85% to 95% of them singletons. Sequenced material: peripheral blood, taken 28 days after the second AZD1222 dose. The receptors stem from an adult who received the AZD1222 COVID-19 vaccine. The CDR3 runs from the conserved cysteine through the conserved F or W. D genes are given only for firm matches.

13,TRBJ1-2,NA,TRBV29-1,CSVANTQGNGYTF
17,TRBJ2-2,TRBD2,TRBV6-1,CASSEAPPAGALGELFF
11,TRBJ2-1,NA,TRBV5-1,CASSVSDEQFF
15,TRBJ1-4,NA,TRBV5-1,CASSSGTTAAEKLFF
15,TRBJ1-1,NA,TRBV7-9,CASSLSSGMNTEAFF
15,TRBJ2-7,TRBD1,TRBV6-6,CASSYLGTGKNEQYF
13,TRBJ1-2,NA,TRBV10-1,CASSETPAYGYTF
15,TRBJ1-5,NA,TRBV28,CASSSPPWSGQPQHF
13,TRBJ2-5,TRBD1,TRBV2,CASNRGEGETQYF
14,TRBJ2-7,NA,TRBV10-2,CASSEFNSPYEQYF
16,TRBJ2-2,TRBD1,TRBV24-1,CATSDPGTGMAGELFF
15,TRBJ1-2,NA,TRBV9,CASSVGLGAGYGYTF
14,TRBJ2-3,NA,TRBV5-4,CASQEDSSTDTQYF
16,TRBJ1-4,NA,TRBV6-5,CASSYGGTRDLEKLFF
13,TRBJ2-5,TRBD2,TRBV10-3,CAISEREGETQYF
15,TRBJ1-4,TRBD1,TRBV12-5,CASGPRTGNNEKLFF